The next 14 T cell receptor beta chains were all read from a single sample in a study of blood T cell repertoires in COVID-19. Generated by immunoSEQ multiplex PCR, the TCRdb table keeps only in-frame clones and is missing some. This sample has around 290,000 clones; roughly 90% occur once, and the top ten carry about 4.6%. Material for sequencing was peripheral blood. The receptors shown here come from a middle-aged man with acute or convalescent COVID-19.

This clone was picked up a small number of times. The chain uses TRBV2 and TRBJ1-2; a weak D match, TRBD1 (5 bases). V lost 3 bases and J 5 bases, leaving 10 bases between the germline ends. Per germline, CDR1 SNHLY and CDR2 FYNNEI. The CDR3 contains 13 residues. The CDR3 protein is CASSDRAWYGYTF. The CDR3, as DNA: TGTGCCAGCAGTGACAGGGCTTGGTATGGCTACACCTTC.

The chain has TRBV4-1 and TRBJ1-1, with TRBD1 as a possible D gene (5 bases). V was clipped by 4 bases and J by 6 bases, with 18 bases between them. CDR3 length equals 15 residues. The germline CDR1 and CDR2 sequences are MGHRA and YSYEKL. The CDR3 reads CASSLSGMGGPEAFF. The CDR3 coding sequence is TGCGCCAGCAGCCTTTCAGGGATGGGTGGACCTGAAGCTTTCTTT.

The chain recombines TRBV5-6 with TRBJ1-1, with TRBD1 matching 7 bases. This CDR3 is 14 amino acids long. Per the germline V gene, CDR1 is SGHDT and CDR2 is YYEEEE. Trimming cost V 2 bases and J 2 bases; bases outside gene matches: 3. Here the CDR3 DNA reads TGTGCCAGCAGCTTTAGGGGGCGCAACACTGAAGCTTTCTTT. Translating gives CASSFRGRNTEAFF. Variable domain in full (rest from reference TRBV5-6 and TRBJ1-1): DAGVTQSPTHLIKTRGQQVTLRCSPKSGHDTVSWYQQALGQGPQFIFQYYEEEERQRGNFPDRFSGHQFPNYSSELNVNALLLGDSALYLCASSFRGRNTEAFFGQGTRLTVV.

This clone has more than one count but fewer than ten. The chain uses TRBV5-8 and TRBJ1-4; a weak D match, TRBD1 (6 bases). The CDR3 runs 13 residues. Germline CDR1 reads SGHTS; CDR2 reads YDEGEE. Trimming shortened V by 2 bases and J by 8 bases, and 10 bases separated the two germline ends. CDR3 amino acids: CASSLQGREKLFF. Written as DNA, the CDR3 is TGTGCCAGCAGCTTACAGGGACGGGAAAAACTGTTTTTT. The full variable domain, its missing parts supplied by reference TRBV5-8 and TRBJ1-4, is EAGVTQSPTHLIKTRGQQATLRCSPISGHTSVYWYQQALGLGLQFLLWYDEGEERNRGNFPPRFSGRQFPNYSSELNVNALELEDSALYLCASSLQGREKLFFGSGTQLSVL.

The chain carries TRBV24-1 and TRBJ1-2, with D uncertain. Per germline, CDR1 KGHDR and CDR2 SFDVKD. CDR3 size: 16 residues. V shed 0 bases and J shed 1 base, with 11 bases lying between them. CDR3 in DNA: TGTGCCACCAGTGATTTGCATCCAGATCTTAACTATGGCTACACCTTC. The encoded protein is CATSDLHPDLNYGYTF.

The gene calls are TRBV3-1 (or the pseudogene TRBV3-2) and TRBJ1-1, with TRBD1 matching over 7 bases. The CDR3 contains 14 residues. Trimming took 9 bases from V and 1 from J; bases not matched to a gene: 8. Germline CDR1 is LGHDT and CDR2 is YNNKEL (reference sequence). For the CDR3, the DNA is TGTGCCAGTGACAGGACAGGTTCGAACACTGAAGCTTTCTTT. It encodes CASDRTGSNTEAFF.

The V gene is TRBV5-1, the J gene TRBJ1-2, with a tentative D call TRBD1 (5 bases). The germline gives CDR1 SGHRS, CDR2 YFSETQ. Trimming shortened V by 0 bases and J by 2 bases, and 11 bases separated the two germline ends. This CDR3 region has 15 residues. This CDR3 is CASSLAVGVNYGYTF. As DNA, the CDR3 is TGCGCCAGCAGCTTGGCCGTAGGGGTGAACTATGGCTACACCTTC.

This clone was detected a few times. The rearrangement links TRBV6-5 to TRBJ1-2; 7 bases align to TRBD1. Germline V lookup: CDR1 MNHEY, CDR2 SVGAGI. The CDR3 is 14 amino acids. Unmatched junction bases numbered 12, after V lost 6 bases and J lost 8 bases. CDR3 sequence: CASRKTGNPIGYTF. In nucleotides, the CDR3 is TGTGCCAGCAGGAAGACAGGGAACCCTATAGGCTACACCTTC.

Written as DNA, the CDR3 is TGCGCCAGCAGCCCGTCTGCAGGGTCTGGAAACACCATATATTTT. It is translated as CASSPSAGSGNTIYF. The chain has TRBV5-1 and TRBJ1-3; maybe TRBD1 (5 bases). V lost 4 bases to trimming and J lost 1 base, with 12 bases between them. This CDR3 has 15 amino acids. Germline V CDR1 and CDR2: SGHRS, YFSETQ.

The gene calls are TRBV5-8 and TRBJ1-2; tentatively, D is TRBD1 (6 bases). V shed 4 bases and J shed 8 bases, with 18 bases lying between them. Germline V gives CDR1 SGHTS, CDR2 YDEGEE. The CDR3 totals 14 residues. CDR3 loop: CASSVGALIRGYTF. CDR3 DNA: TGTGCCAGCAGCGTGGGGGCCCTTATTAGGGGCTACACCTTC. The full variable domain, its missing parts supplied by reference TRBV5-8 and TRBJ1-2, is EAGVTQSPTHLIKTRGQQATLRCSPISGHTSVYWYQQALGLGLQFLLWYDEGEERNRGNFPPRFSGRQFPNYSSELNVNALELEDSALYLCASSVGALIRGYTFGSGTRLTVV.

V gene TRBV5-1 combines with J gene TRBJ2-7, with TRBD1 matching 11 bases. Germline CDR1 SGHRS, CDR2 YFSETQ. The CDR3 has 14 amino acids. V gave up 5 bases and J gave up 7 bases; unmatched junction bases: 8. The CDR3 bases are TGCGCCAGCAGACCGGGACAGGGGGAGGGGGAGCAGTACTTC. Its translation is CASRPGQGEGEQYF.

The chain carries TRBV19 and TRBJ1-1, with no clear D. This CDR3 is 14 amino acids long. Trimming took 1 base from V and 1 from J, leaving 7 bases between them. The V gene's germline CDR1 is LNHDA and CDR2 SQIVND (reference sequence). CDR3 in DNA: TGTGCCAGTAGTATAGGCCCGGGGAACACTGAAGCTTTCTTT. It codes for CASSIGPGNTEAFF.

The J gene is TRBJ2-1, the V gene TRBV2, with D perhaps TRBD2 (7 bases). CDR1 is SNHLY and CDR2 is FYNNEI in the germline V gene. The CDR3 sequence is 16 residues long. V shed 7 bases and J shed 4 bases, with 20 bases lying between them. This CDR3 reads CASKREWGGRYNEQFF. The CDR3 DNA sequence: TGTGCCAGCAAGAGAGAATGGGGGGGGCGGTACAATGAGCAGTTCTTC.

V and J are TRBV29-1 and TRBJ2-7, with D possibly being TRBD1 (5 bases). The CDR3 totals 12 residues. V lost 4 bases, J lost 2 bases, and 9 bases lay in between. Looked up from germline, CDR1 is SQVTM and CDR2 is ANQGSEA. Here the CDR3 reads CSVVSRAYEQYF. The CDR3 bases are TGCAGCGTTGTTTCCAGGGCCTACGAGCAGTACTTC.